The T cell receptor beta chain described here comes from a study of monozygotic twins with inflammatory bowel disease. Using the 5' RACE reads, TCRdb records one entry per CDR3 protein without DNA. This table holds more than 350,000 distinct CDR3 sequences. Study-wide results and limits: Clonotype overlap with others was lower in IBD patients than in healthy twins, a difference that was greatest with disease activity.

Germline values: CDR1 MNHNS, CDR2 SASEGT. The CDR3 covers 15 residues. Comment on this clonotype: Its matching antigen is unknown.

This rearrangement joins TRBV6-1 to TRBJ2-1; lacking DNA, the TRBD1 call made by TCRdb goes unchecked. The source material was blood. The receptor was derived from a human donor with ulcerative colitis or Crohn's disease, or a healthy co-twin of an affected twin (not recorded which). The CDR3 spells CASSTWSRSYNEQFF.